This TCR beta chain was captured in a study of shared clonotypes between healthy human individuals. TCRdb keeps only in-frame clones here, not all; method: immunoSEQ multiplex PCR. The sample lists around 2,000,000 clones; under 95% were seen once. Selected positively for CCR7 and CD45RO-negative, naive CD8 cells excluded terminally differentiated effector memory CD45RA+ cells. The sample holds one count of this clone. Sequences were obtained from naive CD8+ T cells from PBMCs. The sequence came from a man younger than 35 in good health. Some clones in this sample may be carry-over from other donors' samples.

CDR3 in DNA: TGCGCCAGCACGGTCGGACAGGGGGGAACCTACGAGCAGTACTTC. Amino acid sequence: CASTVGQGGTYEQYF. The chain employs TRBV5-1 and TRBJ2-7; 10 positions agree with TRBD1. The CDR3 runs to 15 residues. V lost 6 bases and J lost 2; bases outside the gene matches: 8. CDR1 is SGHRS and CDR2 is YFSETQ in the germline V gene.